The source of this T cell receptor (beta chain) is a study of shared clonotypes between healthy human individuals. The CDR3 spans 12 residues. The germline gives CDR1 MNHEY, CDR2 SVGAGI. V was trimmed by 0 bases and J by 9 bases, leaving 8 bases between them. Only in-frame clones appear in the TCRdb table, and some are missing; sequencing was by immunoSEQ multiplex PCR. The profile shows roughly 700,000 clones, around 67% of them singletons. This clone is a singleton in its sample. This receptor was taken from a woman in her twenties or thirties in good health. Source material: memory CD4+ T cells sorted from blood. Documented subset: CD45RA-negative fraction. The chain is built from TRBV6-5 and TRBJ1-2; a weak D match, TRBD1 (5 bases). CDR3 bases: TGTGCCAGCAGTTACTCGGAGGGGAGCTACACCTTC. This gives the protein CASSYSEGSYTF.